Shown below are 16 T cell receptor beta chains from a single sample sequenced in a study of T cells in Graves' hyperthyroidism and ophthalmopathy. The CDR3 regions of TCR beta were amplified from RNA transcripts. Carried out on the TCR CDR3, a first-round RT-PCR used the HTBI primer set. TCRdb independently ran MiXCR on the multiplex PCR reads; one entry per CDR3 protein. The repertoire holds over 150,000 distinct CDR3 sequences, with over 15% as singletons. Sequenced input: blood. The receptor source for this set is a woman aged 45-65 years with Graves' hyperthyroidism.

Concerning this clonotype itself: A read error may be the cause here, since a much bigger clone is one base away. The rearrangement joins TRBV12-3 or TRBV12-4 to TRBJ1-3; D gene uncertain. The V end lost 8 bases, the J end lost 0 bases, and 14 bases lay between the germline ends. The CDR3 has 15 residues. CDR3 loop: CASGRPEISGNTIYF. The CDR3 nucleotides read TGTGCCAGCGGCCGCCCGGAGATCTCTGGAAACACCATATATTTT.

The chain carries TRBV7-3 and TRBJ2-7; D remains ambiguous. Germline V gene lookup returns CDR1 SGHTA and CDR2 FQGTGA. This CDR3 is built from 12 residues. V was pared by 6 bases and J by 3 bases, with 9 bases between. The CDR3: CASRSSGYEQYF. Here the CDR3 DNA reads TGTGCCAGCAGATCGTCGGGCTACGAGCAGTACTTC.

This clonotype was detected ten times or more. V and J are TRBV6-1 and TRBJ2-2; 12 positions match TRBD2. Trimming took 6 bases from V and 2 from J; bases not matched to a gene: 4. Germline values: CDR1 MNHNS, CDR2 SASEGT. The CDR3 length is 16 residues. The CDR3 region is CASRGGLAGNTGELFF. The CDR3 DNA reads as TGTGCCAGCAGGGGGGGACTAGCGGGTAACACCGGGGAGCTGTTTTTT.

V gene TRBV28 combines with J gene TRBJ2-1; TRBD2 matches 13 bases. Per the germline V gene, CDR1 is MDHEN and CDR2 is SYDVKM. This CDR3 spans 15 amino acids. V lost 5 bases and J lost 8; bases outside the gene matches: 6. The CDR3 DNA is TGTGCCAGCAGTCCCGGACTAGCGGGAGCATATGAGCAGTTCTTC. Its translation is CASSPGLAGAYEQFF.

The table lists this clonotype with many counts. This chain links TRBV28 with TRBJ1-3; D unclear. Trimming left V 8 bases short and J 7 bases short, with 21 bases between. This CDR3 has 15 residues. CDR1 is MDHEN and CDR2 is SYDVKM in the germline V gene. CDR3 amino acids: CASGRPGRLVNTIYF. The CDR3 bases are TGTGCCAGCGGAAGACCGGGCAGGCTCGTCAACACCATATATTTT. Based on the CDR3 plus reference TRBV28 and TRBJ1-3, the full variable domain is DVKVTQSSRYLVKRTGEKVFLECVQDMDHENMFWYRQDPGLGLRLIYFSYDVKMKEKGDIPEGYSVSREKKERFSLILESASTNQTSMYLCASGRPGRLVNTIYFGEGSWLTVV.

This clonotype was observed a few times. A read error may account for a junction end that differs from germline. The chain links TRBV18 to TRBJ2-1, with D possibly being TRBD1 (6 bases). Germline CDR1 KGHSH, CDR2 LQKENI. The CDR3 length is 12 residues. The CDR3 loop reads CTSSGQYNEQFF. The CDR3 DNA follows: TGTACCAGCTCAGGACAGTACAATGAGCAGTTCTTC.

This clonotype was counted ten times or more. The rearrangement joins TRBV5-1 to TRBJ2-5; no reliable D call. In germline, CDR1 is SGHRS, CDR2 YFSETQ. CDR3 length: 15 amino acids. V was shortened by 0 bases and J by 3 bases, with 12 bases between the two germline ends. CDR3 residues: CASSLVAGSEETQYF. CDR3 nucleotide sequence: TGCGCCAGCAGCTTGGTAGCAGGATCCGAAGAGACCCAGTACTTC.

This clonotype was seen only once. This chain joins TRBV2 and TRBJ1-1, with 8 bases fitting TRBD1. The CDR3 has 13 amino acids. Germline CDR1 and CDR2: SNHLY and FYNNEI. Unmatched junction bases numbered 9, after V lost 10 bases and J lost 5 bases. In DNA, the CDR3 is TGTGCCACCACCGGACAGGGAGGAACTGAAGCTTTCTTT. Protein: CATTGQGGTEAFF.

The rearrangement uses TRBV19 and TRBJ2-1, with D perhaps TRBD1 (5 bases). The CDR3 is 16 residues long. Germline values: CDR1 LNHDA, CDR2 SQIVND (reference sequence). V was pared by 5 bases and J by 2 bases, with 16 bases between. The CDR3: CASSPSAIQAYNEQFF. CDR3 DNA sequence: TGTGCCAGTAGTCCCAGTGCGATACAGGCCTACAATGAGCAGTTCTTC.

This clonotype was observed many times. The V call is TRBV7-9, the J call TRBJ1-6, with D perhaps matching TRBD1 (6 bases). The V end was cut by 5 bases, the J end by 9 bases, with 23 bases between. The germline V gene has CDR1 SEHNR and CDR2 FQNEAQ (reference sequence). The CDR3 is made up of 17 amino acids. The CDR3 region is CASSPPNGGLEGSPLHF. The CDR3 DNA sequence: TGTGCCAGCAGCCCCCCAAACGGGGGCTTAGAAGGTTCACCCCTCCACTTT.

This clonotype was found many times. The J gene is TRBJ1-3, the V gene TRBV7-8; perhaps TRBD1 as D (5 bases). The germline gives CDR1 SGHVS, CDR2 FQNEAQ. The V end lost 5 bases, the J end lost 0 bases, and 11 bases lay between the germline ends. This CDR3 is built from 15 residues. The CDR3 DNA reads TGTGCCAGCAGCATGGAGACAGTCTCTGGAAACACCATATATTTT. It encodes CASSMETVSGNTIYF.

This clonotype was found a few times. A read error may explain this, as a much larger clone is one base away. V is TRBV12-3 or TRBV12-4 and J is TRBJ2-5; 7 nucleotides agree with TRBD2. V lost 7 bases, J lost 5 bases, and 7 bases stayed unmatched. CDR3 length: 13 amino acids. For the CDR3, the DNA is TGTGCCAGCACCCGGGACGGGGGGGAGACCCAGTACTTC. It translates to CASTRDGGETQYF.

This clonotype showed up many times. The V and J genes are TRBV7-9 and TRBJ1-2; 9 nucleotides line up with TRBD1. After removal of 6 bases from V and 4 bases from J, the junction contained 9 bases not matched to a gene. Germline V gene lookup returns CDR1 SEHNR and CDR2 FQNEAQ (reference sequence). There are 15 residues in the CDR3. The CDR3 nucleotides read TGTGCCAGCAGTTTTACGACAGGGGGGCCCTATGGCTACACCTTC. This encodes CASSFTTGGPYGYTF.

This sequence joins TRBV6-5 and TRBJ2-2; D may be TRBD1 (5 bases). CDR1 and CDR2 from the germline V gene are MNHEY and SVGAGI. The CDR3 has 17 amino acids. Trimming shortened V by 0 bases and J by 5 bases, and 16 bases separated the two germline ends. The CDR3 DNA reads as TGTGCCAGCAGTTACTCGATAGACCAGGGAATGACCGGGGAGCTGTTTTTT. Amino acids: CASSYSIDQGMTGELFF.

The chain recombines TRBV20-1 with TRBJ1-5; TRBD1 might be the D (6 bases). The germline V gene has CDR1 DFQATT and CDR2 SNEGSKA (reference sequence). Trimming took off 4 bases at V and 0 bases at J, with 13 bases between the two ends. The CDR3 consists of 15 residues. CDR3: CSATWQGHSNQPQHF. In nucleotides, the CDR3 is TGCAGTGCTACGTGGCAGGGGCATAGCAATCAGCCCCAGCATTTT.

This clonotype was observed at least ten times. The chain has TRBV10-3 and TRBJ2-7; a weak D match, TRBD1 (5 bases). The V gene lost 2 bases and the J gene lost 2 bases, with 13 bases spanning the gap. The germline V gene encodes CDR1 ENHRY and CDR2 SYGVKD. The CDR3 is 15 residues long. CDR3 DNA: TGTGCCATCAGTGAGACCCAACAGGCAGCCTACGAGCAGTACTTC. It codes for CAISETQQAAYEQYF.